These 20 T cell receptor beta chains originate from one sample sequenced in a study of CD8 T cells in ankylosing spondylitis. TCRdb reprocessed the 5' RACE reads via MiXCR and lists one record per CDR3 protein. This repertoire shows 240,000 or so distinct CDR3 sequences, 8% to 9.5% found once; its top ten account for 6.8%. The sequencing sample was made of blood, either unsorted or a sorted T cell fraction (not recorded which). These receptors were collected from a male donor with ankylosing spondylitis or in good health (not recorded which).

This clonotype was observed at least ten times. The chain recombines TRBV7-2 with TRBJ2-5, with 7 bases lining up with TRBD2. The CDR3 totals 17 residues. Trimming at V came to 1 base and at J to 6 bases, leaving 14 bases not matched to a gene. Germline-derived CDR1 and CDR2 are SGHTA and FQGNSA. The CDR3 nucleotides read TGTGCCAGCAGCTTAGTAATGACGCGGGGGATCCATCAGACCCAGTACTTC. Protein sequence: CASSLVMTRGIHQTQYF. The full variable domain, completed using reference TRBV7-2 and TRBJ2-5, is GAGVSQSPSNKVTEKGKDVELRCDPISGHTALYWYRQSLGQGLEFLIYFQGNSAPDKSGLPSDRFSAERTGGSVSTLTIQRTQQEDSAVYLCASSLVMTRGIHQTQYFGPGTRLLVL.

In this sample, this clonotype turned up a few times. This chain joins TRBV29-1 and TRBJ2-3; 7 bases align to TRBD1. There are 14 residues in the CDR3. Per germline, CDR1 SQVTM and CDR2 ANQGSEA. With 2 bases clipped from V and 3 bases from J, the junction kept 5 bases outside the gene matches. Here the CDR3 DNA reads TGCAGCGTTGAAAGGGGGCGAAGTACAGATACGCAGTATTTT. The encoded protein is CSVERGRSTDTQYF.

In this sample, this clonotype turned up many times. The chain employs TRBV3-1 and TRBJ2-1; perhaps TRBD2 as D (5 bases). V was cut by 0 bases and J by 5 bases, with 11 bases left in between. Germline-derived CDR1 and CDR2 are LGHDT and YNNKEL (reference sequence). The CDR3 has 15 amino acids. The CDR3 DNA reads as TGTGCCAGCAGCCAAGAAGAGCGGATGGACAATGAGCAGTTCTTC. Its protein is CASSQEERMDNEQFF.

This clonotype was picked up many times. This chain's CDR3 is CASSYRPGTDTQYF. The CDR3 DNA is TGTGCCAGCAGTTACAGACCCGGGACAGATACGCAGTATTTT. The rearrangement joins TRBV6-2 or TRBV6-3 to TRBJ2-3; no clear D. The CDR3 consists of 14 residues. CDR1 and CDR2 from the germline V gene are MNHEY and SVGEGT. The germline V and J ends were trimmed by 2 bases and 3 bases, with 9 bases remaining between them.

A note on this clonotype: This clone may be a read error of a much larger clone one base away. CDR3 amino acids: CASGETGGETQYF. The CDR3 DNA follows: TGTGCCAGCGGTGAAACAGGGGGCGAGACCCAGTACTTC. The chain links TRBV2 to TRBJ2-5, with 9 bases that match TRBD1. The V gene's germline CDR1 is SNHLY and CDR2 FYNNEI. The CDR3 runs to 13 residues.

This chain connects TRBV30 to TRBJ2-3; D might be TRBD1 (6 bases). The V end lost 3 bases, the J end lost 3 bases, and 16 bases lay between the germline ends. The CDR3 runs to 15 residues. Germline CDR1 reads GTSNPN; CDR2 reads SVGIG (reference sequence). The CDR3 nucleotides are TGTGCCTGGAGCCGGGACAAGAGTAGAACAGATACGCAGTATTTT. This translates into CAWSRDKSRTDTQYF.

This clonotype was seen many times. The rearrangement uses TRBV4-2 and TRBJ1-5; unclear D gene. The CDR3 is 13 residues long. Germline V gene lookup returns CDR1 LGHNA and CDR2 YNFKEQ. V shed 0 bases and J shed 5 bases, with 5 bases lying between them. The CDR3 loop reads CASSQEPDQPQHF. In DNA, the CDR3 is TGTGCCAGCAGCCAAGAACCTGATCAGCCCCAGCATTTT.

In this sample, this clonotype turned up many times. The chain employs TRBV12-3 or TRBV12-4 and TRBJ2-1; no reliable D call. The V and J ends lost 6 bases and 5 bases respectively, with 14 bases between them. The CDR3 runs to 14 residues. The CDR3 loop is CASSYRNRNNEQFF. CDR3 sequence (DNA): TGTGCCAGCAGCTATAGGAATCGAAACAATGAGCAGTTCTTC.

This clonotype has ten or more counts. The chain has TRBV3-1 and TRBJ2-7; D might be TRBD2 (5 bases). This CDR3 comprises 13 residues. Germline values: CDR1 LGHDT, CDR2 YNNKEL (reference sequence). The V gene lost 4 bases and the J gene lost 5 bases, with 12 bases spanning the gap. CDR3 sequence reads: CASSLMKRDEQYF. The CDR3, as DNA: TGTGCCAGCAGCCTCATGAAGAGGGACGAGCAGTACTTC.

This clonotype was recorded many times. The rearrangement links TRBV12-3 or TRBV12-4 to TRBJ1-5; D uncertain. V lost 3 bases to trimming and J lost 3 bases, with 9 bases between them. CDR3 size: 14 residues. The CDR3, as DNA: TGTGCCAGCAGTTTCTACGGGGACAATCAGCCCCAGCATTTT. The encoded protein is CASSFYGDNQPQHF.

This clonotype was observed at least ten times. This rearrangement joins TRBV5-6 to TRBJ2-2; D is possibly TRBD1 or TRBD2 (5 bases each). Trimming left V 0 bases short and J 3 bases short, with 12 bases between. The CDR3 length is 16 residues. CDR1 SGHDT and CDR2 YYEEEE come from the germline V gene. CDR3 in amino acids: CASSLAGRVDTGELFF. The CDR3 DNA sequence: TGTGCCAGCAGCTTGGCGGGACGGGTAGACACCGGGGAGCTGTTTTTT.

This clonotype has ten or more counts. The chain carries TRBV9 and TRBJ2-4, with a tentative D call TRBD2 (6 bases). The CDR3 is 14 amino acids. V shed 0 bases and J shed 7 bases, with 11 bases lying between them. CDR1 is SGDLS and CDR2 is YYNGEE in the germline V gene. In nucleotides, the CDR3 is TGTGCCAGCAGCGTAGCTCCTGCGGGGAACATTCAGTACTTC. Amino acid sequence: CASSVAPAGNIQYF.

This clonotype was counted many times. The CDR3 DNA reads as TGCAGTGCTAATATGGGAGTTAGCACAGATACGCAGTATTTT. The encoded protein is CSANMGVSTDTQYF. The J gene is TRBJ2-3, the V gene TRBV20-1; D is perhaps TRBD2 (5 bases). The ends were cut back, 4 bases at V and 0 bases at J, with 11 bases in the middle. Germline-derived CDR1 and CDR2 are DFQATT and SNEGSKA (reference sequence). The CDR3 has 14 amino acids.

This clonotype has a handful of counts. The V call is TRBV7-2, the J call TRBJ2-7; the match to TRBD2 covers 8 bases. Germline CDR1 reads SGHTA; CDR2 reads FQGNSA. V shed 5 bases, J shed 3 bases, and the junction held 9 bases outside the gene matches. The CDR3 covers 15 residues. The CDR3 protein is CASSQSRRGDYEQYF. For the CDR3, the DNA is TGTGCCAGCAGCCAATCTCGGCGGGGGGACTACGAGCAGTACTTC.

For the CDR3, the DNA is TGCAGTGCTGACCGGGACAGGGGGCAAGAGACCCAGTACTTC. Its protein product is CSADRDRGQETQYF. This sequence joins TRBV20-1 and TRBJ2-5; 11 bases line up with TRBD1. The germline V gene encodes CDR1 DFQATT and CDR2 SNEGSKA (reference sequence). V was pared by 5 bases and J by 2 bases, with 4 bases of the junction left unmatched. CDR3 length: 14 amino acids.

This clonotype was found many times. The V call is TRBV5-1, the J call TRBJ2-1; maybe TRBD2 (5 bases). This CDR3 region has 14 residues. CDR1 and CDR2 (germline): SGHRS, YFSETQ. Trimming cost V 7 bases and J 8 bases, with 19 bases left between them. The CDR3 sequence: CASFEGLPSHEQFF. The CDR3 DNA follows: TGCGCCAGCTTCGAGGGCCTCCCATCGCATGAGCAGTTCTTC. The entire variable domain, with the rest obtained from reference TRBV5-1 and TRBJ2-1, is as follows: KAGVTQTPRYLIKTRGQQVTLSCSPISGHRSVSWYQQTPGQGLQFLFEYFSETQRNKGNFPGRFSGRQFSNSRSEMNVSTLELGDSALYLCASFEGLPSHEQFFGPGTRLTVL.

This clonotype was counted ten times or more. J is TRBJ1-6 and V is TRBV12-3 or TRBV12-4; TRBD1 is a possible D gene (5 bases). V shed 6 bases and J shed 9 bases, with 9 bases lying between them. The CDR3 contains 12 residues. The CDR3 loop is CASRLGGSPLHF. The CDR3 DNA is TGTGCCAGCAGGTTGGGGGGTTCACCCCTCCACTTT.

This clonotype has more than one count but fewer than ten. The CDR3 nucleotides are TGTGCCAGCAATTTCCCGGACAGCCCTACGAAGGGATACTTC. It specifies CASNFPDSPTKGYF. The chain uses TRBV21-1 and TRBJ2-7; no DNA check was done on the table's D call, TRBD1. TRBV21-1 counts as a pseudogene. The CDR3 runs to 14 residues.

This clonotype was observed many times. The gene calls are TRBV12-3 or TRBV12-4 and TRBJ2-2; TRBD1 agrees at 12 bases. The V gene end was trimmed by 5 bases and the J gene end by 7 bases; junction bases not matched to a gene: 8. CDR3 length equals 16 residues. In DNA, the CDR3 is TGTGCCAGCAGTACCCGGGACAGGGGGCATAGCGGGGAGCTGTTTTTT. Its translation is CASSTRDRGHSGELFF.

The CDR3 spells CASSIEAGNSYNEQFF. The CDR3 DNA is TGTGCCAGTAGTATAGAGGCAGGGAATTCCTACAATGAGCAGTTCTTC. The chain employs TRBV19 and TRBJ2-1, with D tentatively TRBD1 (5 bases). Trimming cost V 0 bases and J 1 base, with 10 bases left between them. The CDR3 contains 16 residues. CDR1 LNHDA and CDR2 SQIVND come from the germline V gene (reference sequence).